This is a list of T cell receptor beta chains from one sample in a study of T cell changes during pregnancy in multiple sclerosis. The table came from immunoSEQ multiplex PCR; TCRdb's copy has only in-frame clones and leaves some out. The data contain roughly 48,000 clones, approximately 85% of them seen just once; the ten biggest clones take up roughly 1.2%. The sample in question was CD4+ T cells from peripheral blood mononuclear cells, obtained in the second trimester of pregnancy. The source of these receptors is a female donor with multiple sclerosis, enrolled in a pregnancy study. Each CDR3 is given with its conserved first and last residue.

v_gene: TRBV2
j_gene: TRBJ1-1
CDR3aa: CASNPGKAEAFF

v_gene: TRBV7-9
j_gene: TRBJ2-1
CDR3aa: CASSHIGLAGLYNEQFF

v_gene: TRBV4-1
j_gene: TRBJ2-7
CDR3aa: CASSQGGLAGTYEQYF

v_gene: TRBV5-1
j_gene: TRBJ2-1
CDR3aa: CASTSSAGVDYNEQFF

v_gene: TRBV6-5
j_gene: TRBJ1-4
CDR3aa: CASSYTRPFSNEKLFF

v_gene: TRBV5-1
j_gene: TRBJ1-1
CDR3aa: CASSLVGGSTEAFF

v_gene: TRBV21-1
j_gene: TRBJ1-1
CDR3aa: CASSKVRQPLVAFF

v_gene: TRBV7-9
j_gene: TRBJ1-1
CDR3aa: CASSLGEDTEAFF

v_gene: TRBV6-1
j_gene: TRBJ1-5
CDR3aa: CASFQGQGVQPQHF

v_gene: TRBV6-1
j_gene: TRBJ2-7
CDR3aa: CASNSAGTSYEQYF

v_gene: TRBV27
j_gene: TRBJ2-7
CDR3aa: CASRAQQGDVHEQYF

v_gene: TRBV19
j_gene: TRBJ2-5
CDR3aa: CASSIPREGSIQETQYF

v_gene: TRBV19
j_gene: TRBJ1-5
CDR3aa: CASSPPTASNQPQHF

v_gene: TRBV19
j_gene: TRBJ2-1
CDR3aa: CASSINPGSLAGRDNEQFF

v_gene: TRBV28
j_gene: TRBJ2-5
CDR3aa: CASRLKETQYF

v_gene: TRBV28
j_gene: TRBJ2-7
CDR3aa: CASSFLAGGRYEQYF

v_gene: TRBV27
j_gene: TRBJ1-5
CDR3aa: CASSSRTAGNQPQHF

v_gene: TRBV6-1
j_gene: TRBJ1-1
CDR3aa: CASRMTGGYTEAFF

v_gene: TRBV28
j_gene: TRBJ2-1
CDR3aa: CASTGGRNYNEQFF

v_gene: TRBV28
j_gene: TRBJ1-1
CDR3aa: CASRAQGRNTEAFF

v_gene: TRBV2
j_gene: TRBJ1-2
CDR3aa: CASRGTGGNGYTF

v_gene: TRBV30
j_gene: TRBJ2-1
CDR3aa: CAWGQGKPYNEQFF

v_gene: TRBV6-1
j_gene: TRBJ2-7
CDR3aa: CASSEAPQVTSSYEQYF

v_gene: TRBV6-1
j_gene: TRBJ1-2
CDR3aa: CASSVTTGIDGYTF

v_gene: TRBV27
j_gene: TRBJ1-2
CDR3aa: CASRRIGGRSGGYTF

v_gene: TRBV7-8
j_gene: TRBJ1-3
CDR3aa: CASSLHLSGAGNTIYF

v_gene: TRBV2
j_gene: TRBJ2-1
CDR3aa: CASSARGTLYNEQFF

v_gene: TRBV6-1
j_gene: TRBJ2-3
CDR3aa: CASSELLAADTQYF

v_gene: TRBV30
j_gene: TRBJ1-1
CDR3aa: CAWSVMKREAFF

v_gene: TRBV10-2
j_gene: TRBJ1-1
CDR3aa: CASSQGAGDTEAFF

v_gene: TRBV6-5
j_gene: TRBJ1-5
CDR3aa: CASSTQGNQPQHF

v_gene: TRBV6-1
j_gene: TRBJ1-4
CDR3aa: CASSQGATNEKLFF

v_gene: TRBV6-5
j_gene: TRBJ2-3
CDR3aa: CASSSASGFTDTQYF

v_gene: TRBV5-4
j_gene: TRBJ1-2
CDR3aa: CASSGQGYGYTF

v_gene: TRBV5-1
j_gene: TRBJ2-2
CDR3aa: CASSPTSGRRELFF

v_gene: TRBV10-1
j_gene: TRBJ2-5
CDR3aa: CASSESTGAQETQYF

v_gene: TRBV9
j_gene: TRBJ2-5
CDR3aa: CASSGGAGGYQETQYF

v_gene: TRBV5-6
j_gene: TRBJ1-2
CDR3aa: CASSRTAAEGYTF

v_gene: TRBV6-4
j_gene: TRBJ2-3
CDR3aa: CASSRERSDTQYF

v_gene: TRBV14
j_gene: TRBJ2-3
CDR3aa: CASSQGGYTQYF

v_gene: TRBV5-4
j_gene: TRBJ2-1
CDR3aa: CASSSPAGRVGNNEQFF

v_gene: TRBV7-2
j_gene: TRBJ2-3
CDR3aa: CASSLLSSVDTQYF

v_gene: TRBV10-3
j_gene: TRBJ2-5
CDR3aa: CAISESSGSGVKETQYF

v_gene: TRBV10-3
j_gene: TRBJ2-7
CDR3aa: CAISGPGSGQHKSSYEQYF

v_gene: TRBV30
j_gene: TRBJ2-2
CDR3aa: CAWSAGQLNTGELFF

v_gene: TRBV29-1
j_gene: TRBJ1-1
CDR3aa: CSVSRDRLNTEAFF

v_gene: TRBV7-9
j_gene: TRBJ1-3
CDR3aa: CASSRMEGPNTIYF

v_gene: TRBV5-1
j_gene: TRBJ2-3
CDR3aa: CASSFSGTGSTDTQYF

v_gene: TRBV7-9
j_gene: TRBJ2-3
CDR3aa: CASSLALGRPFGDTQYF

v_gene: TRBV7-2
j_gene: TRBJ1-5
CDR3aa: CASSLEGGALNQPQHF

v_gene: TRBV7-6
j_gene: TRBJ2-7
CDR3aa: CASSLVPGEYEQYF

v_gene: TRBV9
j_gene: TRBJ2-7
CDR3aa: CASTSGQGNEQYF

v_gene: TRBV7-2
j_gene: TRBJ2-7
CDR3aa: CASSLVGTVSYEQYF

v_gene: TRBV2
j_gene: TRBJ2-7
CDR3aa: CASIASGFEQYF

v_gene: TRBV4-2
j_gene: TRBJ1-3
CDR3aa: CASSPLAGTARFGNTIYF

v_gene: TRBV28
j_gene: TRBJ1-1
CDR3aa: CASSSGNTEAFF